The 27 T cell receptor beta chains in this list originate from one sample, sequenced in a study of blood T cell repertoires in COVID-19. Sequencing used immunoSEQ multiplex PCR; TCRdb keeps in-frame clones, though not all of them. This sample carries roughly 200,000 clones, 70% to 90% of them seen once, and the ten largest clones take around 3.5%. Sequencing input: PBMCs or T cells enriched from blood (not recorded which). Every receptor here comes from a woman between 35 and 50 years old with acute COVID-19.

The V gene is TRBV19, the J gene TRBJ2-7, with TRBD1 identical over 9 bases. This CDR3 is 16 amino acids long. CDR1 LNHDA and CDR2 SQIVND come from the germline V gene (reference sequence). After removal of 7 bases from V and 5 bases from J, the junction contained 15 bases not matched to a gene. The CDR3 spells CASTSRGQGRSDEQYF. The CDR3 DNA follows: TGTGCCAGTACCTCAAGGGGACAGGGAAGGTCCGACGAGCAGTACTTC. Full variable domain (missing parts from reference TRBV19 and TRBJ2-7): DGGITQSPKYLFRKEGQNVTLSCEQNLNHDAMYWYRQDPGQGLRLIYYSQIVNDFQKGDIAEGYSVSREKKESFPLTVTSAQKNPTAFYLCASTSRGQGRSDEQYFGPGTRLTVT.

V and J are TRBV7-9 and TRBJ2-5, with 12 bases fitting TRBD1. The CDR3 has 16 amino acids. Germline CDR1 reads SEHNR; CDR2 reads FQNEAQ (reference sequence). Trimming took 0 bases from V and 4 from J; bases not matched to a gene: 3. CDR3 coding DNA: TGTGCCAGCAGCTTAGCCAGGGACAGGGGGCTAGAGACCCAGTACTTC. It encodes CASSLARDRGLETQYF.

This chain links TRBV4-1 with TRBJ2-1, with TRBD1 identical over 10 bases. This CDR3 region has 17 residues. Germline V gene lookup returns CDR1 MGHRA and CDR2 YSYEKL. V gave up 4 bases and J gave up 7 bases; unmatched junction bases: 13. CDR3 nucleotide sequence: TGCGCCAGCAGCCTGTCCAACGGGCGGGACAGGGGAAATGAGCAGTTCTTC. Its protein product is CASSLSNGRDRGNEQFF.

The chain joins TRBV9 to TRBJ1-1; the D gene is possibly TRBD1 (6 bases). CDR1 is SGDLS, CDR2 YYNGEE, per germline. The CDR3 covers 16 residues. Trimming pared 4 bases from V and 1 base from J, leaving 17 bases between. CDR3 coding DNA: TGTGCCAGCAGCACTTCGAGTGGGGGCCCGAACACTGAAGCTTTCTTT. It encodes CASSTSSGGPNTEAFF.

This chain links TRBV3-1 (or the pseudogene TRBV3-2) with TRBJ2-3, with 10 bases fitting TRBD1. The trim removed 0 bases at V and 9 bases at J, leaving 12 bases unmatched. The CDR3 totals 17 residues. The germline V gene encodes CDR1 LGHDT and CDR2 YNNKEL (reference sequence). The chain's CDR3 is CASSQDPGTGVGKTQYF. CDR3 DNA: TGTGCCAGCAGCCAAGATCCCGGGACAGGGGTAGGGAAAACGCAGTATTTT.

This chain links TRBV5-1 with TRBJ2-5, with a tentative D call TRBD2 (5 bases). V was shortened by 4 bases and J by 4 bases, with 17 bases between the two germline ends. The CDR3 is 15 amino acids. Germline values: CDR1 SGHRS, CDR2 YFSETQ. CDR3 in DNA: TGCGCCAGCAGCGTACAACCTCGCCGGGGAGAGACCCAGTACTTC. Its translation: CASSVQPRRGETQYF.

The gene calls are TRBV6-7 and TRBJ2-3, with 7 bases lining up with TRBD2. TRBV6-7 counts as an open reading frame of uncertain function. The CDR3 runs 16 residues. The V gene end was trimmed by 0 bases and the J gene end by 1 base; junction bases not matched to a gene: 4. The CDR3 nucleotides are TGTGCCAGCAGTTACTCGGGCAGCGGGGGCACAGATACGCAGTATTTT. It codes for CASSYSGSGGTDTQYF.

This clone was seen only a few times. This CDR3 reads CASSPYLQPQHF. The CDR3 coding sequence is TGTGCCAGCAGCCCATACCTACAGCCCCAGCATTTT. The chain carries TRBV3-1 (or the pseudogene TRBV3-2) and TRBJ1-5; D is unclear. The V end was cut by 4 bases, the J end by 7 bases, with 8 bases between. Germline lookup yields CDR1 LGHDT and CDR2 YNNKEL (reference sequence). This CDR3 has 12 residues.

CDR3 region: CTGGSSYNEQFF. The CDR3 DNA reads as TGCACAGGGGGTAGCTCCTACAATGAGCAGTTCTTC. This chain links TRBV29-1 with TRBJ2-1; 7 bases fit TRBD1. The CDR3 extends over 12 amino acids. Germline loops: CDR1 SQVTM, CDR2 ANQGSEA.

CDR3 DNA sequence: TGTGCCAGCAGCTTGGAGCGGGGGGGCTCGGAGACCCAGTACTTC. Translating it yields CASSLERGGSETQYF. The chain employs TRBV5-4 and TRBJ2-5; TRBD2 agrees at 10 bases. Germline lookup yields CDR1 SGHNT and CDR2 YYREEE (reference sequence). The CDR3 is 15 amino acids. V lost 0 bases to trimming and J lost 5 bases; unmatched junction nucleotides: 4.

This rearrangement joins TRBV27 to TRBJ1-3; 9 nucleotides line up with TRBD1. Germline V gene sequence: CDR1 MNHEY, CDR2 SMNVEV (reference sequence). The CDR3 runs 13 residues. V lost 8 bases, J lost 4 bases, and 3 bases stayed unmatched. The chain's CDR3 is CASGTGPGNTIYF. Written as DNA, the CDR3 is TGTGCCAGCGGGACAGGGCCCGGAAACACCATATATTTT.

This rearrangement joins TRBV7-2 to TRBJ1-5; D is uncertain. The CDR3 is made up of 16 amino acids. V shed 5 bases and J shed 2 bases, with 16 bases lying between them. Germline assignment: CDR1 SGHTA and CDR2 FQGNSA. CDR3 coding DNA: TGTGCCAGCAGCCTAATAGACGCGAGGGGCAATCAGCCCCAGCATTTT. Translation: CASSLIDARGNQPQHF. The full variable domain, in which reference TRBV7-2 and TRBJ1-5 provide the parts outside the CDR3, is GAGVSQSPSNKVTEKGKDVELRCDPISGHTALYWYRQSLGQGLEFLIYFQGNSAPDKSGLPSDRFSAERTGGSVSTLTIQRTQQEDSAVYLCASSLIDARGNQPQHFGDGTRLSIL.

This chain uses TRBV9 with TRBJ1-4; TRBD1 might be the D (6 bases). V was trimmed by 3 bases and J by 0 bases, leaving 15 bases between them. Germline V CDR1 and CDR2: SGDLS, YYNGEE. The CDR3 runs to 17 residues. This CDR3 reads CASSADFSGATNEKLFF. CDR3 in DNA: TGTGCCAGCAGCGCCGACTTCTCAGGGGCAACTAATGAAAAACTGTTTTTT.

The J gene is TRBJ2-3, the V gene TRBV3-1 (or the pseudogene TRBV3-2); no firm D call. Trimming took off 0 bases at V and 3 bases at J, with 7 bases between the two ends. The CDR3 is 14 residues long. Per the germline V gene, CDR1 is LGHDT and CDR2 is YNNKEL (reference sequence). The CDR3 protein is CASSQDNKTDTQYF. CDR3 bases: TGTGCCAGCAGCCAAGATAACAAAACAGATACGCAGTATTTT.

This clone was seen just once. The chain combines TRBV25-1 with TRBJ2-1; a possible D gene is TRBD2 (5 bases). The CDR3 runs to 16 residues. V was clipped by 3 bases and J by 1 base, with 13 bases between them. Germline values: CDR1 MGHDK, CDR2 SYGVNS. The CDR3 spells CASSDRGEGSYNEQFF. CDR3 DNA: TGTGCCAGCAGTGATCGGGGAGAAGGTTCCTACAATGAGCAGTTCTTC.

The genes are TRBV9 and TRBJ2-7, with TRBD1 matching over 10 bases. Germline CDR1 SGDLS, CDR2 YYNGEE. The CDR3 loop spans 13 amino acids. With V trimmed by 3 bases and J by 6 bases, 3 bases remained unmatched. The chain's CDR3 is CASSAGTGAEQYF. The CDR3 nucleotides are TGTGCCAGCAGCGCCGGGACAGGGGCCGAGCAGTACTTC.

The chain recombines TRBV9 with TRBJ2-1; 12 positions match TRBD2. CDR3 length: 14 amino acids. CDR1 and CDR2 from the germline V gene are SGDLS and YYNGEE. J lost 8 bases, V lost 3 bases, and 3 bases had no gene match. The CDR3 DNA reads TGTGCCAGCAGCGAGACTAGCGGGGGCGATGAGCAGTTCTTC. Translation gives CASSETSGGDEQFF.

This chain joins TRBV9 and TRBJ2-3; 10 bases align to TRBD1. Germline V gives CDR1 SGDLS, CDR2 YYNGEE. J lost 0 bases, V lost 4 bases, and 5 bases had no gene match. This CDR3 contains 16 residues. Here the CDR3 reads CASSPRQGASTDTQYF. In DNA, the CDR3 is TGTGCCAGCAGCCCCAGACAGGGGGCTAGCACAGATACGCAGTATTTT.

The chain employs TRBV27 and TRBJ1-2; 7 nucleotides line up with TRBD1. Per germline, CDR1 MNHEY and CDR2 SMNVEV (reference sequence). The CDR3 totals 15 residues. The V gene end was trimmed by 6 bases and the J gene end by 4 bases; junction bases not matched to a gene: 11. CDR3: CASRIQGSSSYGYTF. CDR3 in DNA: TGTGCCAGCAGGATACAGGGGTCGTCTTCCTATGGCTACACCTTC.

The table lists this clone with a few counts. The CDR3 DNA sequence: TGTGCCAGCAGCCAAGTTGAGCGGGGGCCATGGGGGGAGCTGTTTTTT. Protein: CASSQVERGPWGELFF. The chain links TRBV14 to TRBJ2-2; 8 bases fit TRBD2. V shed 1 base, J shed 8 bases, and the junction held 9 bases outside the gene matches. Germline V gene data show CDR1 as SGHDN and CDR2 as FVKESK. The CDR3 spans 16 residues.

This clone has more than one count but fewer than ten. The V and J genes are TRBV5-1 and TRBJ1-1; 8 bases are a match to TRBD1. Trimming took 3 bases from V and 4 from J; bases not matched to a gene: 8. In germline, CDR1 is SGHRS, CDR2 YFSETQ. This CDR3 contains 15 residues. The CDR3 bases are TGCGCCAGCAGCTCCACGATGGACAGGGCCACTGAAGCTTTCTTT. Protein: CASSSTMDRATEAFF.

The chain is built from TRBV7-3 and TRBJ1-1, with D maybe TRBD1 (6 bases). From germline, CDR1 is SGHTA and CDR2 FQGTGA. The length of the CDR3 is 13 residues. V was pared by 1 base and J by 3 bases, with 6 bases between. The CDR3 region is CASSLNRDTEAFF. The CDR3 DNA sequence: TGTGCCAGCAGCTTAAACAGGGACACTGAAGCTTTCTTT.

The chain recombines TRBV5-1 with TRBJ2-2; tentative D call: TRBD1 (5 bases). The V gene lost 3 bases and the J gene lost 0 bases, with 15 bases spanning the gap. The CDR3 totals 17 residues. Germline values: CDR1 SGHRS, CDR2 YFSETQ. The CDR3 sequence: CASSYYSTASNTGELFF. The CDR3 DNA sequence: TGCGCCAGCAGCTATTATTCGACAGCATCGAACACCGGGGAGCTGTTTTTT.

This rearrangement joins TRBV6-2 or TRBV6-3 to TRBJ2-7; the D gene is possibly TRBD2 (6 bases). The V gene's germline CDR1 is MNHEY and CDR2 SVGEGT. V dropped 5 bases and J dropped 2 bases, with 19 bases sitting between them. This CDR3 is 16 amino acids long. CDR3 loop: CASSLKTRIGPYEQYF. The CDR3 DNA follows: TGTGCCAGCAGTCTAAAGACTAGGATCGGTCCCTACGAGCAGTACTTC.

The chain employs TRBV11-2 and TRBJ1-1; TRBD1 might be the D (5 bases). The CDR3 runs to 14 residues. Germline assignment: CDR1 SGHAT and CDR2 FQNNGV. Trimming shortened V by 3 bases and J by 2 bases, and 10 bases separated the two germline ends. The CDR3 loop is CASSFRQLNTEAFF. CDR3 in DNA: TGTGCCAGCAGCTTCAGACAGCTCAACACTGAAGCTTTCTTT.

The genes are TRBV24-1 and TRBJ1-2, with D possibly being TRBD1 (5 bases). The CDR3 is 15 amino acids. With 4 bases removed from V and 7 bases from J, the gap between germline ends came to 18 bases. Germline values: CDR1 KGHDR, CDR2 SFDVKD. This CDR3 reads CATSERTGRSAGYTF. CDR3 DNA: TGTGCCACCAGTGAGCGAACAGGTCGTTCAGCTGGCTACACCTTC.

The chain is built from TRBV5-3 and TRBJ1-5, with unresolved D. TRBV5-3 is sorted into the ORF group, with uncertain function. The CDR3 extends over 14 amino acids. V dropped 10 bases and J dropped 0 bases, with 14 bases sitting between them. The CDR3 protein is CASIPVFSNQPQHF. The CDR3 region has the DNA TGTGCCTCAATTCCAGTCTTTAGCAATCAGCCCCAGCATTTT.